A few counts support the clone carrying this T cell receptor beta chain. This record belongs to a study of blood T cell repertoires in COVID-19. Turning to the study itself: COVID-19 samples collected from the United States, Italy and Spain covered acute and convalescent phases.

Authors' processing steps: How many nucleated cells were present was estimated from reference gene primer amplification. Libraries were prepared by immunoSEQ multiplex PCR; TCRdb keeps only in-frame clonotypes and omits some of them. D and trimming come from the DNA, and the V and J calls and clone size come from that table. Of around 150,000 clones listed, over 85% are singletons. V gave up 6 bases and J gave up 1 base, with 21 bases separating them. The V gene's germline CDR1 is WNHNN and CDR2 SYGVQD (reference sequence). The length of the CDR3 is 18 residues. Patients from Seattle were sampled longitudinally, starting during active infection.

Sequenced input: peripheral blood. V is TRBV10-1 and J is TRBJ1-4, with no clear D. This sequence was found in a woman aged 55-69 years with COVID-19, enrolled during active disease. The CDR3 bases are TGCGCCAGCAGCCCGAACTGGGGAGGTCGTGGAACTAATGAAAAACTGTTTTTT. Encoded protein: CASSPNWGGRGTNEKLFF.